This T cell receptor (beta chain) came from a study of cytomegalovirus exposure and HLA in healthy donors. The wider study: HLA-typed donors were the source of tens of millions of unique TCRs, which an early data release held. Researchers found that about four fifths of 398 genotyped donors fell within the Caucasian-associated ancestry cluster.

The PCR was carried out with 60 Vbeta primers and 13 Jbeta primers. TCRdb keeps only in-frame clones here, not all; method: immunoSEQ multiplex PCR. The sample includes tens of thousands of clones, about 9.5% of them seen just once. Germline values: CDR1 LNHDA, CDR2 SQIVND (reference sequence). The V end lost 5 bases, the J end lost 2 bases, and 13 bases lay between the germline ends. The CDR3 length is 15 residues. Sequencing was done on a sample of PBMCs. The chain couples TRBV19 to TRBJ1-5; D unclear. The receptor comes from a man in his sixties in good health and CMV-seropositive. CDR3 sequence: CASSYADRGNQPQHF. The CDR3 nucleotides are TGTGCCAGTAGTTATGCGGATCGGGGCAATCAGCCCCAGCATTTT. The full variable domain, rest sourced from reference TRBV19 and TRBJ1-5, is DGGITQSPKYLFRKEGQNVTLSCEQNLNHDAMYWYRQDPGQGLRLIYYSQIVNDFQKGDIAEGYSVSREKKESFPLTVTSAQKNPTAFYLCASSYADRGNQPQHFGDGTRLSIL.